A single sample is the source of the 3 T cell receptor beta chains below, sequenced in a study of cytomegalovirus exposure and HLA in healthy donors. This table comes from immunoSEQ multiplex PCR, and its TCRdb copy is limited to in-frame clones, with some not included. Found here are 150,000 to 200,000 clones, around 92% of them singletons; the top ten hold roughly 4.2%. Sequencing was performed on PBMCs. These TCRs come from a man in his late teens or twenties in good health and CMV-seropositive.

The chain uses TRBV5-1 and TRBJ2-5; D is possibly TRBD2 (5 bases). Germline V gene data show CDR1 as SGHRS and CDR2 as YFSETQ. CDR3 size: 12 residues. V was trimmed by 7 bases and J by 6 bases, leaving 13 bases between them. The CDR3 protein is CASAAGMKTQYF. For the CDR3, the DNA is TGCGCCAGCGCGGCGGGTATGAAGACCCAGTACTTC.

This chain joins TRBV11-2 and TRBJ1-4; the D is unclear. V lost 5 bases to trimming and J lost 7 bases, with 17 bases between them. The CDR3 spans 15 residues. The germline gives CDR1 SGHAT, CDR2 FQNNGV. The CDR3 protein is CASSPIRESGEKLFF. The DNA for the CDR3 is TGTGCCAGCAGCCCTATCCGGGAGTCCGGTGAAAAACTGTTTTTT.

V gene TRBV5-1 combines with J gene TRBJ1-3, with 7 bases matching TRBD1. Per the germline V gene, CDR1 is SGHRS and CDR2 is YFSETQ. V was pared by 0 bases and J by 7 bases, with 13 bases of the junction left unmatched. This CDR3 is built from 17 residues. The CDR3: CASSLEVTGTLGNTIYF. For the CDR3, the DNA is TGCGCCAGCAGCTTGGAGGTGACAGGGACACTTGGGAACACCATATATTTT.